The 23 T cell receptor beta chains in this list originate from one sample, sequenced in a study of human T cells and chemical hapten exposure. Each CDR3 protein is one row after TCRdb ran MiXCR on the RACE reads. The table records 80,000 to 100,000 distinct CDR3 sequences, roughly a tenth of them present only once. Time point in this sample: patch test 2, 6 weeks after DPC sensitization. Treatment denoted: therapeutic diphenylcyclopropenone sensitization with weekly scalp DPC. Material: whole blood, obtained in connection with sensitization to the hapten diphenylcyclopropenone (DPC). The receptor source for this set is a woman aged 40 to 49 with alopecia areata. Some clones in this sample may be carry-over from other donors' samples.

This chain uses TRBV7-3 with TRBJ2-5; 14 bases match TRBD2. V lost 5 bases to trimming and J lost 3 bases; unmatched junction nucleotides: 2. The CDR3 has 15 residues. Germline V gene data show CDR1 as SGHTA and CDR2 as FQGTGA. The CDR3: CASSTGLAGEETQYF. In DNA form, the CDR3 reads TGTGCCAGCAGCACGGGACTAGCGGGAGAAGAGACCCAGTACTTC.

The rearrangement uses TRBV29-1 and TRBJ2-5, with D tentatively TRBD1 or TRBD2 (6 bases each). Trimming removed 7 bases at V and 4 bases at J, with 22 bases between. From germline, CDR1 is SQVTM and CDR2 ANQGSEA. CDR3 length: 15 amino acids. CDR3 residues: CSALPRGGPGETQYF. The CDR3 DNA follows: TGCAGCGCCCTCCCTCGAGGGGGGCCGGGAGAGACCCAGTACTTC.

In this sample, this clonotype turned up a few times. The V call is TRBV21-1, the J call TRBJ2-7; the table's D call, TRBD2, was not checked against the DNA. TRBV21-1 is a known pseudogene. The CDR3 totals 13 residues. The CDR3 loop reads CASRQREGCEQYF. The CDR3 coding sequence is TGTGCCAGCCGACAGCGGGAGGGCTGCGAGCAGTACTTC.

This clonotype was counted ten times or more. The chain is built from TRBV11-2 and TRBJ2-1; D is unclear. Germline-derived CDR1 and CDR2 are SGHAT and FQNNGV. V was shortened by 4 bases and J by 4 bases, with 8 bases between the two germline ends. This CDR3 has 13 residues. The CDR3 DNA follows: TGTGCCAGCAGCTCTTTGACTTACAATGAGCAGTTCTTC. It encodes CASSSLTYNEQFF.

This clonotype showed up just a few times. CDR3 amino acids: CASSPDTSYQPQHF. The CDR3 DNA follows: TGTGCCAGCAGCCCGGACACGTCCTATCAGCCCCAGCATTTT. The chain joins TRBV12-3 or TRBV12-4 to TRBJ1-5; tentatively, D is TRBD1 (5 bases). The ends were cut back, 6 bases at V and 5 bases at J, with 14 bases in the middle. CDR3 length: 14 amino acids.

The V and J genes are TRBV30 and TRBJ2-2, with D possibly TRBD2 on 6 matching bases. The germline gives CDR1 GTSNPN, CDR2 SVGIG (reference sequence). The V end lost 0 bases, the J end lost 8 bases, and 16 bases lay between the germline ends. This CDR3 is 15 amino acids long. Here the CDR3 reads CAWSVLAGLKGELFF. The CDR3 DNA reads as TGTGCCTGGAGTGTACTAGCAGGGCTAAAAGGGGAGCTGTTTTTT.

For the CDR3, the DNA is TGTGCCAGTAGTATAGTCGGCGGACTCTATGGCTACACCTTC. This sequence encodes CASSIVGGLYGYTF. The chain employs TRBV19 and TRBJ1-2; D remains ambiguous. Trimming removed 1 base at V and 4 bases at J, with 10 bases between. The germline gives CDR1 LNHDA, CDR2 SQIVND (reference sequence). The CDR3 totals 14 residues.

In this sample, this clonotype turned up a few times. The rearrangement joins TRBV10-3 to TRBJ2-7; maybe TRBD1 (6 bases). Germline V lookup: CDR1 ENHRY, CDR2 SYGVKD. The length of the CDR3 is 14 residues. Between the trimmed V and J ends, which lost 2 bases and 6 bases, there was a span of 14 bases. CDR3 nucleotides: TGTGCCATCAGTGAGAACGGACAGCCCTCCGAGCAGTACTTC. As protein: CAISENGQPSEQYF.

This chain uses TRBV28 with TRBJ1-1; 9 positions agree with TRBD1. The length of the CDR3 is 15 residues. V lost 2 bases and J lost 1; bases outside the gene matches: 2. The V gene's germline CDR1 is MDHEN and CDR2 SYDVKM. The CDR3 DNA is TGTGCCAGCAGTTTACCGGACAGGGGGAACACTGAAGCTTTCTTT. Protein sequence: CASSLPDRGNTEAFF.

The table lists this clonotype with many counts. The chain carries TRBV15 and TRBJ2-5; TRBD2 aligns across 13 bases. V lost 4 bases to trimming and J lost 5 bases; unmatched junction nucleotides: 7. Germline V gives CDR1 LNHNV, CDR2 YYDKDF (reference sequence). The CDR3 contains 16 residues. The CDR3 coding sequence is TGTGCCACCAGCACTGGACTAGCGGGAGCGGGCGAGACCCAGTACTTC. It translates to CATSTGLAGAGETQYF.

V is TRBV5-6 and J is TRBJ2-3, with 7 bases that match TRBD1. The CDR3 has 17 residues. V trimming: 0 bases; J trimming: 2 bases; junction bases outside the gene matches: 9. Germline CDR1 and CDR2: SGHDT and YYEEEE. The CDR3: CASSLDSGRGNTDTQYF. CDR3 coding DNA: TGTGCCAGCAGCTTGGATTCTGGCAGGGGGAACACAGATACGCAGTATTTT.

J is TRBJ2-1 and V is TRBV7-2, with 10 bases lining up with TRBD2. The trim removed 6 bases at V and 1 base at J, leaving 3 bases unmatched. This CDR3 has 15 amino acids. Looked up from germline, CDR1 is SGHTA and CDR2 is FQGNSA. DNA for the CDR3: TGTGCCAGCAGTCTAGCGGGAGCGTCCTACAATGAGCAGTTCTTC. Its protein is CASSLAGASYNEQFF.

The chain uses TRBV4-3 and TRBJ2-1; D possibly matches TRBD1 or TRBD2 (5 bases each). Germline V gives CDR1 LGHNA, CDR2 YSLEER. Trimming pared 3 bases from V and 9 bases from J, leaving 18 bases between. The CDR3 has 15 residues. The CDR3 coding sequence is TGCGCCAGCAGCCAGGTCAGGGTAGGAGGAAGTGAGCAGTTCTTC. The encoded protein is CASSQVRVGGSEQFF.

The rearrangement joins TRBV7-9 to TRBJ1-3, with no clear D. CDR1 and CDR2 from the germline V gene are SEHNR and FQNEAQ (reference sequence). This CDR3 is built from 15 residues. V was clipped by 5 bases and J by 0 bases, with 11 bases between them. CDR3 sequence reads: CASSKRTGSGNTIYF. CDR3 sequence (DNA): TGTGCCAGCAGCAAGAGGACCGGCTCTGGAAACACCATATATTTT.

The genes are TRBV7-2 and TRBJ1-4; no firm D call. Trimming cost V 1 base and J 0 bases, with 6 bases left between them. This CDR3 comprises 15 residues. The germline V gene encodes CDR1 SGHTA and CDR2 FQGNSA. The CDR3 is CASSLVGTTNEKLFF. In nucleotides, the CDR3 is TGTGCCAGCAGCTTAGTGGGAACAACTAATGAAAAACTGTTTTTT.

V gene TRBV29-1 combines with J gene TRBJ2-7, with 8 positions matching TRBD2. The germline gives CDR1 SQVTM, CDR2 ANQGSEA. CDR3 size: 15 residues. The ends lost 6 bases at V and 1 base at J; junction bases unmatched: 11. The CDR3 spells CSVRGGSGGSYEQYF. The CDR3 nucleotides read TGCAGCGTCCGTGGCGGAAGCGGGGGATCCTACGAGCAGTACTTC.

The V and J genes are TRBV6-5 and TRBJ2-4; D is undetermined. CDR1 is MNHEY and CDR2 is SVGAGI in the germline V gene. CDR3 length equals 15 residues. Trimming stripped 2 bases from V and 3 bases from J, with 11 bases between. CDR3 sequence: CASSYGWESKNIQYF. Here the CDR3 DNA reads TGTGCCAGCAGTTACGGCTGGGAAAGCAAAAACATTCAGTACTTC.

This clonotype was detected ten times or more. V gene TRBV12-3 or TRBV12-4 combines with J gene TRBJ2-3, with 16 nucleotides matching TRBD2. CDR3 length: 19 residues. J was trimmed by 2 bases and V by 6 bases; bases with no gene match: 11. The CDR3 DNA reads TGTGCCAGCAGCTCCCCCGGGACTAGCGGGAGGGCTCTCACAGATACGCAGTATTTT. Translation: CASSSPGTSGRALTDTQYF.

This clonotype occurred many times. The CDR3 loop reads CASRMGPWPPLHF. The CDR3 region has the DNA TGTGCCAGCAGAATGGGACCGTGGCCACCCCTCCACTTT. V usage is TRBV6-2 or TRBV6-3 and J usage is TRBJ1-6; weak D call: TRBD1 (5 bases). This CDR3 comprises 13 residues. V was cut by 6 bases and J by 11 bases, with 14 bases left in between. CDR1 is MNHEY, CDR2 SVGEGT, per germline.

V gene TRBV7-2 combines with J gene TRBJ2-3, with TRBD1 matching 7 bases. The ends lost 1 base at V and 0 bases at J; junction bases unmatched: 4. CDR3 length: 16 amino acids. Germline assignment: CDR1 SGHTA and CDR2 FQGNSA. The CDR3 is CASSLGDRLSTDTQYF. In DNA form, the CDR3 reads TGTGCCAGCAGCTTAGGGGACAGACTTAGCACAGATACGCAGTATTTT.

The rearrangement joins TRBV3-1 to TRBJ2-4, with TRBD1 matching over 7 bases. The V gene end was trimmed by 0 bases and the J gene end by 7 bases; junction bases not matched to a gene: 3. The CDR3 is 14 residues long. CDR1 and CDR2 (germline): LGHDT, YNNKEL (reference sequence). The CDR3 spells CASSQEKQGNIQYF. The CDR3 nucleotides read TGTGCCAGCAGCCAAGAGAAACAGGGGAACATTCAGTACTTC.

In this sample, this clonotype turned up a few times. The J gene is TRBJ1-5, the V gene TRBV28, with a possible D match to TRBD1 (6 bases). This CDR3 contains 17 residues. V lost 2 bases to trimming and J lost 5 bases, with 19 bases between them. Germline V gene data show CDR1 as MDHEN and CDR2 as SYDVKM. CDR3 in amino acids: CASSLPPLGGAYQPQHF. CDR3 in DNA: TGTGCCAGCAGTTTACCGCCCTTAGGGGGGGCGTATCAGCCCCAGCATTTT.

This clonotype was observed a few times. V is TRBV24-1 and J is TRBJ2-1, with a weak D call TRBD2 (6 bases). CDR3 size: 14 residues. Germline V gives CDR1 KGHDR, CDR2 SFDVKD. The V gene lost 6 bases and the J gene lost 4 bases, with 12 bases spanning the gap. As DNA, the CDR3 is TGTGCCACCAGTCCGGCAGGGACTTACAATGAGCAGTTCTTC. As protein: CATSPAGTYNEQFF.